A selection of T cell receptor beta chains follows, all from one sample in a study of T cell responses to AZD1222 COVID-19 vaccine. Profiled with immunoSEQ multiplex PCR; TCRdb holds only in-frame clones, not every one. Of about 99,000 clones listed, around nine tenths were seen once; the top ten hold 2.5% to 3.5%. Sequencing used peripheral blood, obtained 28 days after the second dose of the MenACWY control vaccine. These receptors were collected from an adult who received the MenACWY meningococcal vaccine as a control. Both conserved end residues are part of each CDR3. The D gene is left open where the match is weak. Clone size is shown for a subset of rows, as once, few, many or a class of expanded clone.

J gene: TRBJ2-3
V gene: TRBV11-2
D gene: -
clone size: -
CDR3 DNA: TGTGCCAGCAGTGTCGGCACCCTAAGCACAGATACGCAGTATTTT
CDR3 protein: CASSVGTLSTDTQYF

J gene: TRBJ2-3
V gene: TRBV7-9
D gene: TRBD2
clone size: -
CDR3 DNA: TGTGCCAGCAGCCCGAGACTAGCGGGGGGCGCCGATCTCACAGATACGCAGTATTTT
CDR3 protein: CASSPRLAGGADLTDTQYF

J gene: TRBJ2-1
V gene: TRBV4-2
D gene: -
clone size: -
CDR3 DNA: TGTGCCAGCAGCCTCATAGCAGGGTCAGGGAGCAATGAGCAGTTCTTC
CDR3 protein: CASSLIAGSGSNEQFF

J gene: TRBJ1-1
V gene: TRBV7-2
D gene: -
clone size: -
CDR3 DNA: TGTGCCAGCAGCTTTACAACAGGAGGACACACTGAAGCTTTCTTT
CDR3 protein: CASSFTTGGHTEAFF

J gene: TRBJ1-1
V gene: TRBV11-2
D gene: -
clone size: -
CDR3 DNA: TGTGCCAGCAGCCTCTTCGAGGGATTGAACACTGAAGCTTTCTTT
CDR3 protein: CASSLFEGLNTEAFF

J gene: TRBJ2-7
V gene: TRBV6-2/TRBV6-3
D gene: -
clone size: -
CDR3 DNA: TGTGCCAGCAGTTACTCACAGGGAAGAGCTTGGTACGAGCAGTACTTC
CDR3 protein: CASSYSQGRAWYEQYF

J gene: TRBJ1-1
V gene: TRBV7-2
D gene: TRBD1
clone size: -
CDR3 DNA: TGTGCCAGCAGCTGGGCAGGGGGTAACACTGAAGCTTTCTTT
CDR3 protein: CASSWAGGNTEAFF

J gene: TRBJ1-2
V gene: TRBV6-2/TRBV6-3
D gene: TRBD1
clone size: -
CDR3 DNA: TGTGCCAGCAGTTCCGACAGGGGGCTCGGCTATGGCTACACCTTC
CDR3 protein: CASSSDRGLGYGYTF

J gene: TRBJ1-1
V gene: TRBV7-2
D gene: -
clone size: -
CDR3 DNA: TGTGCCAGCAGCTTAGCGACGACCCTCGGAGGGACTGAAGCTTTCTTT
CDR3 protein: CASSLATTLGGTEAFF

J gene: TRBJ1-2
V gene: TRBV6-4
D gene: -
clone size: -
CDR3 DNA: TGTGCCAGCAGTGAGCAGGGGTCCTATGGCTACACCTTC
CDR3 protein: CASSEQGSYGYTF

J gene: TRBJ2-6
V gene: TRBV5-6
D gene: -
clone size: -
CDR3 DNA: TGTGCCAGCAGCGGGTGGGGGAGCTCTGGGGCCAACGTCCTGACTTTC
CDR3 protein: CASSGWGSSGANVLTF

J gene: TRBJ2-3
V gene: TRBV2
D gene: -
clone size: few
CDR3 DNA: TGTGCCAGCAGTGTGGACCTAGCGAGTACAGATACGCAGTATTTT
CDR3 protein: CASSVDLASTDTQYF

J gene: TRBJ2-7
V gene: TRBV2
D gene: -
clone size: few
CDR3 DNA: TGTGCCAGCAGGGGCAGGGCTTTAAGCTCCTACGAGCAGTACTTC
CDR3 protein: CASRGRALSSYEQYF

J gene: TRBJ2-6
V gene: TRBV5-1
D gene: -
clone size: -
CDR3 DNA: TGCGCCAGCACCCCTTCTGGGGCCAACGTCCTGACTTTC
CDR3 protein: CASTPSGANVLTF

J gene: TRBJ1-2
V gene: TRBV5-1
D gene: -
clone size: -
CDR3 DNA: TGCGCCAGCAGCTTGGGAGGCTCTGACTATGGCTACACCTTC
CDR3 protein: CASSLGGSDYGYTF

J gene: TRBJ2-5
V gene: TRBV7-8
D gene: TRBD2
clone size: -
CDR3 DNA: TGTGCCAGCAGCAGAGGACTAGCGGGGGGTTTAATTAGAGAGACCCAGTACTTC
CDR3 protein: CASSRGLAGGLIRETQYF

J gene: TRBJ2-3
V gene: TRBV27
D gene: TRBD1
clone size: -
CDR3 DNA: TGTGCCAGCAGGATCCGGGACAGGGGAACAGATACGCAGTATTTT
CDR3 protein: CASRIRDRGTDTQYF

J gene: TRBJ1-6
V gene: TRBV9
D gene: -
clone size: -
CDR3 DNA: TGTGCCAGCAGCGTAGGGGGTCAGAGGGGAGATTCACCCCTCCACTTT
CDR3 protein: CASSVGGQRGDSPLHF

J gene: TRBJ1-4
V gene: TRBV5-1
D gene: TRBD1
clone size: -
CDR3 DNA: TGCGCCAGCAGCTTGCTCGCCGGTGGGCAACCCGGGACAGTGAATGAAAAACTGTTTTTT
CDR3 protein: CASSLLAGGQPGTVNEKLFF

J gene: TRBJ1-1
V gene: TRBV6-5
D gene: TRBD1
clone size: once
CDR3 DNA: TGTGCCAGCAGGAATCGATACAGGGGAAACACTGAAGCTTTCTTT
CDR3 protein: CASRNRYRGNTEAFF

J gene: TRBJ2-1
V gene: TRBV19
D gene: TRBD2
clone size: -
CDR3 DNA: TGTGCCAGTAGTATAGGGCTAGCGGGGGGGTTCTCCTACAATGAGCAGTTCTTC
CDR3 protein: CASSIGLAGGFSYNEQFF

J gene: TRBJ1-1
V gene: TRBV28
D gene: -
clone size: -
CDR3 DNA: TGTGCCAGCAGGGAGAGTGTGGGGCAGGGTACTGAAGCTTTCTTT
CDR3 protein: CASRESVGQGTEAFF

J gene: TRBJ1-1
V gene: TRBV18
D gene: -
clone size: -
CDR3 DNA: TGTGCCAGCTCACCGGGGGTTAACACTGAAGCTTTCTTT
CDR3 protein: CASSPGVNTEAFF

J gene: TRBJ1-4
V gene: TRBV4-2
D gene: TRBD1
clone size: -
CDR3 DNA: TGTGCCAGCAGCAGACCGGGACAGGGGAATGAAAAACTGTTTTTT
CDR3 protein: CASSRPGQGNEKLFF

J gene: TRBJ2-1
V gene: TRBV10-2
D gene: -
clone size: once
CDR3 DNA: TGCGCCAGCAGCGCAGGGGAGTACAATGAGCAGTTCTTC
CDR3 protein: CASSAGEYNEQFF

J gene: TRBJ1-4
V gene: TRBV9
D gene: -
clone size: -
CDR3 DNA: TGTGCCAGCAGCTACCGCGGGGCCCCTAATGAAAAACTGTTTTTT
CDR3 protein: CASSYRGAPNEKLFF

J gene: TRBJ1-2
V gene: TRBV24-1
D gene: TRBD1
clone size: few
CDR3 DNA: TGTGCCACCAGTGATGGGGGGACAGGGACGAGGTGGGGCTACACCTTC
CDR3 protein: CATSDGGTGTRWGYTF

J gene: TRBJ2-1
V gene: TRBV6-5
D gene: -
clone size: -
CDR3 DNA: TGTGCCAGCGAGAAGACAACAGCCAATGAGCAGTTCTTC
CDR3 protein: CASEKTTANEQFF

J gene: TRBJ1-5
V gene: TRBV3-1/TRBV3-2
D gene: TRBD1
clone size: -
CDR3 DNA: TGTGCCAGCAGCCACGGGACAGGGGTAAATCAGCCCCAGCATTTT
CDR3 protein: CASSHGTGVNQPQHF

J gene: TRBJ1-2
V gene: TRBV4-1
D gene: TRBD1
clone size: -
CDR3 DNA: TGCGCCAGCAGCCAAGTAACCGGGACAGGGCTTGGCTACACCTTC
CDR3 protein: CASSQVTGTGLGYTF

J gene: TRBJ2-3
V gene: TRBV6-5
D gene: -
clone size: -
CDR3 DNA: TGTGCCAGCAGTTACTCGGCTAGCCCCAGGGTAGATACGCAGTATTTT
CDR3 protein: CASSYSASPRVDTQYF

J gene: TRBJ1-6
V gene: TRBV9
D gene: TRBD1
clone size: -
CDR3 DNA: TGTGCCAGCAGCGTCTCGGGACAGCGAAATTCACCCCTCCACTTT
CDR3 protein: CASSVSGQRNSPLHF

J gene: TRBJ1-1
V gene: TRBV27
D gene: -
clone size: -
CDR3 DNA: TGTGCCAGCAGTCCTAGGCCAGGGAACACTGAAGCTTTCTTT
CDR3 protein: CASSPRPGNTEAFF

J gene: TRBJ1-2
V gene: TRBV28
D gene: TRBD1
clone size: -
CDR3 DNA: TGTGCCAGCAGTTCGGGACAGCTATATTTCCATGGCTACACCTTC
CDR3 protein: CASSSGQLYFHGYTF

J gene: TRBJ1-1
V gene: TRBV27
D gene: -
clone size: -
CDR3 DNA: TGTGCCAGCAGTTTTAGAAGGGGGGGAAAGAACACTGAAGCTTTCTTT
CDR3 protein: CASSFRRGGKNTEAFF

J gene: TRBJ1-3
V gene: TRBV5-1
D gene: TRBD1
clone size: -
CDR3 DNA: TGCGCCAGCAGCTTAGGGGACAGGGGATGGTCTGGAAACACCATATATTTT
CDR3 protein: CASSLGDRGWSGNTIYF

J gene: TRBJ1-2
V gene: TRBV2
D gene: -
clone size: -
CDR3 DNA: TGTGCCAGCAGCCCTGAGACTGCCCAGGGTGGCTACACCTTC
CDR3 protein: CASSPETAQGGYTF

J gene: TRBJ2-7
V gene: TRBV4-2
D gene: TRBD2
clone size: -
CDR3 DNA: TGTGCCAGCAGCCAACTAGCGGGGGGGCTTAACGAGCAGTACTTC
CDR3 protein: CASSQLAGGLNEQYF

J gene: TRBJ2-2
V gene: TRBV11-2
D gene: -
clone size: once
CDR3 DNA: TGTGCCAGCAGCTTACCCCCGACTAGGGCAAGTCACACCGGGGAGCTGTTTTTT
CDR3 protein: CASSLPPTRASHTGELFF

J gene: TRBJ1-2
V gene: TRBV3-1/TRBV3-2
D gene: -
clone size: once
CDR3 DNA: TGTGCCAGCAGCCAAGTTGACAGTTCCTATGGCTACACCTTC
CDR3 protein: CASSQVDSSYGYTF

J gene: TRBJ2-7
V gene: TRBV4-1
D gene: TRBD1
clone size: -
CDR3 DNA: TGCGCCAGCAGCCAAGATACCGGGACAGGGGGCACCGAGCAGTACTTC
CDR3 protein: CASSQDTGTGGTEQYF

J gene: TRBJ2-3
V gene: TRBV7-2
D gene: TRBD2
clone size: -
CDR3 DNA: TGTGCCAGCAGCCTCACTAGCGGTGCCAGCACAGATACGCAGTATTTT
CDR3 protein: CASSLTSGASTDTQYF

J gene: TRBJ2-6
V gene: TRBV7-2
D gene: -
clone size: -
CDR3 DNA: TGTGCCAGCAGCTTAGGCTTTGCCGGGTACGGCGTCCTGACTTTC
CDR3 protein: CASSLGFAGYGVLTF

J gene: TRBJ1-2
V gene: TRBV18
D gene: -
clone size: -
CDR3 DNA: TGTGCCAGCTCACCACTAACAGGTTTTGAGGGTGGCTACACCTTC
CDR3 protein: CASSPLTGFEGGYTF

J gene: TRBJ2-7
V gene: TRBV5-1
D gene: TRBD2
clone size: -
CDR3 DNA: TGCGCCAGCAGCCCGGGACTAGCGGGGGACGAGCAGTACTTC
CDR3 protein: CASSPGLAGDEQYF

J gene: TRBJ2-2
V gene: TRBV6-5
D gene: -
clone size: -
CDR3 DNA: TGTGCCAGCAGGTTCGACAGGGGGGAGCTGTTTTTT
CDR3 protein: CASRFDRGELFF

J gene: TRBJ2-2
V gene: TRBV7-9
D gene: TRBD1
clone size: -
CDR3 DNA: TGTGCCAGCAGCTTAATGACAGGGAGCGCCGGGGAGCTGTTTTTT
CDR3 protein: CASSLMTGSAGELFF

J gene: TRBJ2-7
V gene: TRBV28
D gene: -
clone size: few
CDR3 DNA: TGTGCCAGCAGTTTGGCTACCCCCGGGGCGGGGGAGCAGTACTTC
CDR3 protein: CASSLATPGAGEQYF

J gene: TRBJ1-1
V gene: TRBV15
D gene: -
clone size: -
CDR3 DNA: TGTGCCACCAGCAGGCAGCCAGGGGAAGCTTTCTTT
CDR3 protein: CATSRQPGEAFF

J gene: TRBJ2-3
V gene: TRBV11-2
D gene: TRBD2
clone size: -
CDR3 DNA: TGTGCCAGCAGCTCCACGTCGGGGGGAGCCACAGATACGCAGTATTTT
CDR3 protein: CASSSTSGGATDTQYF

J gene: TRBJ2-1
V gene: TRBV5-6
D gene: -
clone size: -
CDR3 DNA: TGTGCCAGCAGTTCCGCAGGGATGGAGTTCTTC
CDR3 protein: CASSSAGMEFF

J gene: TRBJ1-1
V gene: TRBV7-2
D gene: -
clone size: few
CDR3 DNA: TGTGCCAGCAGCCCCGGCCACACTGAAGCTTTCTTT
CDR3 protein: CASSPGHTEAFF

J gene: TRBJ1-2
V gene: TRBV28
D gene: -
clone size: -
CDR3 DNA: TGTGCCATTACGAACGAAGCTAACTATGGCTACACCTTC
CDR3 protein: CAITNEANYGYTF

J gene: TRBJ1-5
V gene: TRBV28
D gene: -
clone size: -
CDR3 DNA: TGTGCCAGCACCGCCGACTTTAGAAGCAGGTATAGCAATCAGCCCCAGCATTTT
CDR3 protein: CASTADFRSRYSNQPQHF

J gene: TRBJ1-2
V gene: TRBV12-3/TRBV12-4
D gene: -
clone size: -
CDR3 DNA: TGTGCCAGCAGTTTAGTGTCGGACTATGGCTACACCTTC
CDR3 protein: CASSLVSDYGYTF

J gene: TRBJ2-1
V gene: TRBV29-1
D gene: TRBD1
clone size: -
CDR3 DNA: TGCAGCTCAACAGGGGGCCTGCACAATGAGCAGTTCTTC
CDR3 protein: CSSTGGLHNEQFF

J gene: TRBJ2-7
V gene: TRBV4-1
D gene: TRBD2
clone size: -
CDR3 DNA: TGCGCCAGCAGCCAAGAAGTTCTAGCGGGGGGCTCCTACGAGCAGTACTTC
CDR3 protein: CASSQEVLAGGSYEQYF

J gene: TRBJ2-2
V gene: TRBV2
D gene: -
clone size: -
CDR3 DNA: TGTGCCAGCAGTGGAGTTTGGGGGAACACCGGGGAGCTGTTTTTT
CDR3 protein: CASSGVWGNTGELFF

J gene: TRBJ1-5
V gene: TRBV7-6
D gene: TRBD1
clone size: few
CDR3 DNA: TGTGCCAGCAGCGCGGGACAGGGAGGGGATAGCAATCAGCCCCAGCATTTT
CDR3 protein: CASSAGQGGDSNQPQHF

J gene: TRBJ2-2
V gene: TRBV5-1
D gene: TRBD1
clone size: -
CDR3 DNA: TGCGCCAGCAGCTTGGGGCCGGGGGCAGGGGGCGCTTCCGGGGAGCTGTTTTTT
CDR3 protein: CASSLGPGAGGASGELFF